This T cell receptor beta chain was sequenced for a study of blood T cell repertoires in COVID-19. Some clones are missing from TCRdb's copy, which holds only in-frame ones; the method was immunoSEQ multiplex PCR. Here the sample spans 200,000 to 300,000 clones, roughly 86% being singletons. CDR3 length: 16 residues. Deletions cut 3 bases from V and 8 bases from J, with 17 bases between. Per the germline V gene, CDR1 is LNHDA and CDR2 is SQIVND (reference sequence). The sample consisted of peripheral blood. The sequence came from a man older than 75 with acute or convalescent COVID-19. The chain carries TRBV19 and TRBJ1-6, with a possible D match to TRBD1 (5 bases). The CDR3 spells CASSIETVRMDSPLHF. CDR3 nucleotide sequence: TGTGCCAGTAGTATCGAGACAGTGCGGATGGATTCACCCCTCCACTTT.